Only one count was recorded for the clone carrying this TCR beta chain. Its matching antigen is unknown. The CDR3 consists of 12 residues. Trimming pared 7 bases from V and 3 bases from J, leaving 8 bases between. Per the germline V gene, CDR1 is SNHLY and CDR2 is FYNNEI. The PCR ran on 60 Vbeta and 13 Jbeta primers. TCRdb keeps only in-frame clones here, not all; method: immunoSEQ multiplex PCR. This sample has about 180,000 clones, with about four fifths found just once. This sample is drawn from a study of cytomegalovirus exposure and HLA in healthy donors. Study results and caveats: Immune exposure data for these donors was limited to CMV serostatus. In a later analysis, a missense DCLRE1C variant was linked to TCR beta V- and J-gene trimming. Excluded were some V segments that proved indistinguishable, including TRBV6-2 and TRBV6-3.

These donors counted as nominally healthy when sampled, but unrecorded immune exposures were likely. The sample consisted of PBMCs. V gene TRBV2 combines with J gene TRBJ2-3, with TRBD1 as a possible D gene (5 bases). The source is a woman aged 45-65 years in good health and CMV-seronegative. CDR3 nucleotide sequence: TGTGCCAGCACCCAGGGAACAGATACGCAGTATTTT. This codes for CASTQGTDTQYF.